This is a list of T cell receptor beta chains from one sample in a study of blood T cells in healthy people across ages. TCRdb processed the 5' RACE reads anew with MiXCR; each CDR3 protein has one entry. The sample contains some 1.5 million distinct CDR3 sequences, under 30% of which appear only once. Specimen: blood. Receptors originate from a woman in her thirties in good health. Each CDR3 is given with its conserved first and last residue. D genes are given only for firm matches. Expanded clones are given a class, and other clones once, few, many or no size at all.

V gene: TRBV3-1; D gene: NA; clone size: NA; J gene: TRBJ1-2; CDR3 DNA: TGTGCCAGCAGCCAAGATGACGGGCATGGCTACACCTTC; CDR3 protein: CASSQDDGHGYTF
V gene: TRBV3-1; D gene: NA; clone size: NA; J gene: TRBJ2-3; CDR3 DNA: TGTGCCAGCAGCCAAGTTGAAGATACGCAGTATTTT; CDR3 protein: CASSQVEDTQYF
V gene: TRBV4-3; D gene: NA; clone size: NA; J gene: TRBJ1-2; CDR3 DNA: TGCGCCAGCAGCCAAGATCGCGCATACTGTGGCTACACCTTC; CDR3 protein: CASSQDRAYCGYTF
V gene: TRBV12-3/TRBV12-4; D gene: NA; clone size: many; J gene: TRBJ2-7; CDR3 DNA: TGTGCCAGCAGTTTAGCGCGGACAGAGAGCTCCTACGAGCAGTACTTC; CDR3 protein: CASSLARTESSYEQYF
V gene: TRBV10-3; D gene: NA; clone size: few; J gene: TRBJ1-4; CDR3 DNA: TGTGCCATCAGTGACAGGGGTAATGAAGAACTGTTTTTT; CDR3 protein: CAISDRGNEELFF
V gene: TRBV16; D gene: TRBD2; clone size: few; J gene: TRBJ2-7; CDR3 DNA: TGTGCCAGCAGCCAATCTGGACTAGCTGGGACTGAGCAGTACTTC; CDR3 protein: CASSQSGLAGTEQYF
V gene: TRBV7-9; D gene: TRBD1; clone size: NA; J gene: TRBJ1-2; CDR3 DNA: TGTGCCAGCAGCTTAGATCGGGACAGGGTGCTTTGGTATGGCTACACCTTC; CDR3 protein: CASSLDRDRVLWYGYTF
V gene: TRBV2; D gene: NA; clone size: few; J gene: TRBJ2-1; CDR3 DNA: TGTGCCAGCAGCCCACCTGCTCAGGGACGAGAAAGGGAGCAGTTCTTC; CDR3 protein: CASSPPAQGREREQFF
V gene: TRBV19; D gene: NA; clone size: NA; J gene: TRBJ1-2; CDR3 DNA: TGTGCCAGTACTCTATGGGGATTATCGGATGGCTACACCTTC; CDR3 protein: CASTLWGLSDGYTF
V gene: TRBV4-3; D gene: TRBD2; clone size: NA; J gene: TRBJ2-7; CDR3 DNA: TGCGCCAGCAGCCACGGGACTAGCGGGAGTTACGAGCAGTACTTC; CDR3 protein: CASSHGTSGSYEQYF
V gene: TRBV28; D gene: TRBD2; clone size: few; J gene: TRBJ2-1; CDR3 DNA: TGTGCCAGCACCAGCGGGGGGGTTTACAATGAGCAGTTCTTC; CDR3 protein: CASTSGGVYNEQFF
V gene: TRBV29-1; D gene: NA; clone size: few; J gene: TRBJ2-3; CDR3 DNA: TGCAGCTCCAATAGCAGGGGTGGGACAGATACGCAGTATTTT; CDR3 protein: CSSNSRGGTDTQYF
V gene: TRBV20-1; D gene: TRBD2; clone size: many; J gene: TRBJ2-1; CDR3 DNA: TGCAGTGCTAGTGGTAGCGGGGGCCTCAATGAGCAGTTCTTC; CDR3 protein: CSASGSGGLNEQFF
V gene: TRBV7-9; D gene: TRBD1; clone size: NA; J gene: TRBJ1-2; CDR3 DNA: TGTGCCAGCAGCTTAGCGAACAGGGGGCAAGGCTACACCTTC; CDR3 protein: CASSLANRGQGYTF
V gene: TRBV29-1; D gene: NA; clone size: few; J gene: TRBJ2-1; CDR3 DNA: TGCAGCGCTGACGGACACCGGACGAGCTCCTACAATGAGCAGTTCTTC; CDR3 protein: CSADGHRTSSYNEQFF
V gene: TRBV2; D gene: TRBD2; clone size: NA; J gene: TRBJ2-1; CDR3 DNA: TGTGCCAGCAGTCCGGGACTAGCATTAGAGCAGTTCTTC; CDR3 protein: CASSPGLALEQFF
V gene: TRBV3-1; D gene: TRBD1; clone size: NA; J gene: TRBJ2-1; CDR3 DNA: TGTGCCAGCAGCGAACGGGACAGGGGGCTTTACGAGCAGTTCTTC; CDR3 protein: CASSERDRGLYEQFF
V gene: TRBV12-3/TRBV12-4; D gene: TRBD2; clone size: many; J gene: TRBJ2-7; CDR3 DNA: TGTGCCAGCAGTAAAAGCGGGGTCTACGAGCAGTACTTC; CDR3 protein: CASSKSGVYEQYF
V gene: TRBV7-2; D gene: NA; clone size: NA; J gene: TRBJ1-1; CDR3 DNA: TGTGCCAGCAGCCCCAGGACCCAGCCCACTGAAGCTTTCTTT; CDR3 protein: CASSPRTQPTEAFF
V gene: TRBV27; D gene: TRBD2; clone size: NA; J gene: TRBJ2-4; CDR3 DNA: TGTGCCAGCAGCGCTGGACTAGCGGGGGGGCCGACCAAAAACATTCAGTACTTC; CDR3 protein: CASSAGLAGGPTKNIQYF
V gene: TRBV12-3/TRBV12-4; D gene: NA; clone size: NA; J gene: TRBJ2-2; CDR3 DNA: TGTGCCAGCAGCCCCCAGGGCATCAGCGGGGAGCTGTTTTTT; CDR3 protein: CASSPQGISGELFF
V gene: TRBV5-1; D gene: NA; clone size: NA; J gene: TRBJ2-7; CDR3 DNA: TGCGCCAGCAGCTTGAATTCGAGCGAGCAGTACTTC; CDR3 protein: CASSLNSSEQYF
V gene: TRBV18; D gene: TRBD1; clone size: NA; J gene: TRBJ1-5; CDR3 DNA: TGTGCCAGCTCAACAGGGGTTAGGAACAATCAGCCCCAGCATTTT; CDR3 protein: CASSTGVRNNQPQHF
V gene: TRBV6-6; D gene: NA; clone size: NA; J gene: TRBJ2-7; CDR3 DNA: TGTGCCAGCAGTCCCCCGCGTGGAGAGCAGTACTTC; CDR3 protein: CASSPPRGEQYF
V gene: TRBV3-1; D gene: NA; clone size: NA; J gene: TRBJ1-5; CDR3 DNA: TGTGCCAGCAGCCACCTTGGGGGGGATCAGCCCCAGCATTTT; CDR3 protein: CASSHLGGDQPQHF
V gene: TRBV5-1; D gene: NA; clone size: NA; J gene: TRBJ2-7; CDR3 DNA: TGCGCCGGCAGCCCGTTTGTGGGGGAAACAAACGAGCAGTACTTC; CDR3 protein: CAGSPFVGETNEQYF
V gene: TRBV12-3/TRBV12-4; D gene: NA; clone size: NA; J gene: TRBJ2-1; CDR3 DNA: TGTGCCGGCAGGAACTGGCAGGGGGGCCTTTACAATGAGCAGTTCTTC; CDR3 protein: CAGRNWQGGLYNEQFF
V gene: TRBV11-2; D gene: NA; clone size: few; J gene: TRBJ2-7; CDR3 DNA: TGTGCCAGCAGCTTAGACTCCGGGACGGTGATTTCCTACGAGCAGTACTTC; CDR3 protein: CASSLDSGTVISYEQYF
V gene: TRBV6-2/TRBV6-3; D gene: TRBD1; clone size: NA; J gene: TRBJ1-5; CDR3 DNA: TGTGCCAGCACCCAGGGGGACCTCAATCAGCCCCGGCATTTT; CDR3 protein: CASTQGDLNQPRHF
V gene: TRBV7-6; D gene: NA; clone size: NA; J gene: TRBJ1-3; CDR3 DNA: TGTGCCAGCAGCTTAGGTCGGGCAGGGATCGGAAACACCATATATTTT; CDR3 protein: CASSLGRAGIGNTIYF
V gene: TRBV15; D gene: TRBD1; clone size: few; J gene: TRBJ2-3; CDR3 DNA: TGTGCCACCAGCTCGGACAGGGCAGATACGCAGTATTTT; CDR3 protein: CATSSDRADTQYF
V gene: TRBV11-2; D gene: NA; clone size: few; J gene: TRBJ2-3; CDR3 DNA: TGTGCCGGCAGCTTTAGGGCGCGGACAGATACGCAGTATTTT; CDR3 protein: CAGSFRARTDTQYF
V gene: TRBV19; D gene: NA; clone size: NA; J gene: TRBJ1-1; CDR3 DNA: TGTGCCAGTAGTATCCCTTCTATGAACACTGAAGCTTTCTTT; CDR3 protein: CASSIPSMNTEAFF
V gene: TRBV2; D gene: TRBD1; clone size: NA; J gene: TRBJ1-6; CDR3 DNA: TGTGCCAGCAGTCGGGAACAGGGGCCCCGATCTCGCCTCCACTTT; CDR3 protein: CASSREQGPRSRLHF
V gene: TRBV12-3/TRBV12-4; D gene: TRBD1; clone size: many; J gene: TRBJ1-2; CDR3 DNA: TGTGCCAGCACCAGGACAGGCCCTAACTATGGCTACACCTTC; CDR3 protein: CASTRTGPNYGYTF
V gene: TRBV7-9; D gene: TRBD1; clone size: once; J gene: TRBJ2-3; CDR3 DNA: TGTGCCAGCAGCACCGAGGGGGCACAGTATTTT; CDR3 protein: CASSTEGAQYF
V gene: TRBV12-3/TRBV12-4; D gene: NA; clone size: few; J gene: TRBJ1-2; CDR3 DNA: TGTGCCAGCAGCCCCTGGCAGGGGCGGGCTATCGACTACACCTTC; CDR3 protein: CASSPWQGRAIDYTF
V gene: TRBV3-1; D gene: NA; clone size: NA; J gene: TRBJ1-2; CDR3 DNA: TGTGCCAGCAGCGAACCCAACTTTGTTTATGGCTACACCTTC; CDR3 protein: CASSEPNFVYGYTF
V gene: TRBV7-9; D gene: NA; clone size: few; J gene: TRBJ2-3; CDR3 DNA: TGTGCCAGCAGCTCCCCTTTTACGCAGTATTTT; CDR3 protein: CASSSPFTQYF
V gene: TRBV7-2; D gene: TRBD2; clone size: NA; J gene: TRBJ2-1; CDR3 DNA: TGTGCCAGCAGCTTAGCTAGCGGGGGGTCCTACAATGAGCAGTTCTTC; CDR3 protein: CASSLASGGSYNEQFF
V gene: TRBV4-1; D gene: TRBD1; clone size: many; J gene: TRBJ1-5; CDR3 DNA: TGCGCCAGCAGCCCTTCTACAGGGGCCGGCAATCAGCCCCAGCATTTT; CDR3 protein: CASSPSTGAGNQPQHF
V gene: TRBV5-1; D gene: TRBD1; clone size: few; J gene: TRBJ2-5; CDR3 DNA: TGCGCCAGCAGCGGGCGAGGGGGCTTTCAGGAGACCCAGTACTTC; CDR3 protein: CASSGRGGFQETQYF
V gene: TRBV5-1; D gene: NA; clone size: NA; J gene: TRBJ2-5; CDR3 DNA: TGCGCCAACAGCCCGGCGGGGGAGACCCAGTACTTC; CDR3 protein: CANSPAGETQYF
V gene: TRBV7-2; D gene: NA; clone size: few; J gene: TRBJ2-7; CDR3 DNA: TGTGCCAGCAGCCCTATGGGATACGGTAACTCCTACGAGCAGTACTTC; CDR3 protein: CASSPMGYGNSYEQYF
V gene: TRBV5-1; D gene: NA; clone size: NA; J gene: TRBJ2-7; CDR3 DNA: TGCGCCAGCAGCGCGGGACTTTACGAGCAGTACTTC; CDR3 protein: CASSAGLYEQYF
V gene: TRBV20-1; D gene: NA; clone size: NA; J gene: TRBJ2-7; CDR3 DNA: TGCAGTGCTAGTGTCCCGGCGGGGTCCTACGAGCAGTACTTC; CDR3 protein: CSASVPAGSYEQYF
V gene: TRBV9; D gene: TRBD1; clone size: few; J gene: TRBJ2-1; CDR3 DNA: TGTGCCAGCAGCGTATTCTCTGGGACAGGGTTCAATGAGCAGTTCTTC; CDR3 protein: CASSVFSGTGFNEQFF
V gene: TRBV6-5; D gene: NA; clone size: NA; J gene: TRBJ1-1; CDR3 DNA: TGTGCCAGCAGATTAGACAGTTACACTGAAGCTTTCTTT; CDR3 protein: CASRLDSYTEAFF
V gene: TRBV11-2; D gene: NA; clone size: NA; J gene: TRBJ1-6; CDR3 DNA: TGTGCCAGCAACTTAGATCTAGGACAGCATAATTCACCCCTCCACTTT; CDR3 protein: CASNLDLGQHNSPLHF
V gene: TRBV6-5; D gene: TRBD2; clone size: NA; J gene: TRBJ2-5; CDR3 DNA: TGTGCCAGCAGCCCGGGACTACTACCGGCGGGGACCCAGTACTTC; CDR3 protein: CASSPGLLPAGTQYF
V gene: TRBV6-2/TRBV6-3; D gene: NA; clone size: NA; J gene: TRBJ2-1; CDR3 DNA: TGTGCCAGCAGTTACTCGTACATGAGCTCCTACAATGAGCAGTTCTTC; CDR3 protein: CASSYSYMSSYNEQFF
V gene: TRBV7-2; D gene: NA; clone size: NA; J gene: TRBJ2-7; CDR3 DNA: TGTGCCAGCAGCGGGATGGGCGTGACCTACGAGCAGTACTTC; CDR3 protein: CASSGMGVTYEQYF
V gene: TRBV21-1; D gene: NA; clone size: NA; J gene: TRBJ1-1; CDR3 DNA: TGTGCCAGCAGCAAAGTGAGAGAGAAGAACACTGAAGCTTTCTTT; CDR3 protein: CASSKVREKNTEAFF
V gene: TRBV5-6; D gene: NA; clone size: NA; J gene: TRBJ2-2; CDR3 DNA: TGTGCCAGCAGCTTGGAGATAACTGGTACCGGGGAGCTGTTTTTT; CDR3 protein: CASSLEITGTGELFF